These T cell receptor beta chains were read from a single sample in a study of blood T cells in healthy people across ages. TCRdb re-called the 5' RACE reads through MiXCR, storing one row per CDR3 protein. This sample yields 450,000 to 700,000 distinct CDR3 sequences, of which approximately 30% are seen a single time; 18% belongs to the top ten. Source material: blood. Source of these receptors: a woman between 65 and 79 years old in good health. The CDR3 runs from the conserved cysteine through the conserved F or W. The D gene is left open where the match is weak. A row's size may be missing; if present it is once, few, many or a size class.

V gene,D gene,clone size,J gene,CDR3 protein,CDR3 DNA
TRBV6-5,TRBD1,few,TRBJ1-1,CASSTFGQAEAFF,TGTGCCAGCAGTACCTTCGGACAGGCGGAAGCTTTCTTT
TRBV24-1,TRBD2,-,TRBJ2-3,CATSAGWAAGTDTQYF,TGTGCCACCAGTGCAGGTTGGGCAGCGGGGACAGATACGCAGTATTTT
TRBV11-3,-,-,TRBJ1-2,CASSPGRLYGYTF,TGTGCCAGCAGCCCGGGACGACTCTATGGCTACACCTTC
TRBV6-1,TRBD1,-,TRBJ2-1,CASRVTPGTGFGGAYNEQFF,TGTGCCAGCAGGGTAACCCCCGGGACAGGGTTTGGAGGGGCTTACAATGAGCAGTTCTTC
TRBV10-3,-,-,TRBJ2-2,CAISETRDDRTGELFF,TGTGCCATCAGTGAGACTCGGGACGACCGCACCGGGGAGCTGTTTTTT
TRBV20-1,-,-,TRBJ2-2,CSAKPTGSVTGELFF,TGCAGTGCCAAGCCCACCGGGAGTGTTACCGGGGAGCTGTTTTTT
TRBV29-1,-,few,TRBJ1-4,CSVEDLGQGGEKLFF,TGCAGCGTTGAAGATCTTGGGCAGGGTGGTGAAAAACTGTTTTTT
TRBV6-7,-,-,TRBJ2-5,CASRIQGQETQYF,TGTGCCAGCAGGATACAGGGACAAGAGACCCAGTACTTC
TRBV14,-,few,TRBJ1-4,CASSQDYPGARGLFF,TGTGCCAGCAGCCAAGATTATCCTGGGGCGAGGGGTCTGTTTTTT
TRBV4-3,-,few,TRBJ2-1,CASSHGTYNEQFF,TGCGCCAGCAGCCACGGGACCTACAATGAGCAGTTCTTC
TRBV29-1,TRBD1,few,TRBJ2-7,CSVLGQAPYEQYF,TGCAGCGTTCTTGGACAGGCCCCCTACGAGCAGTACTTC
TRBV20-1,TRBD1,few,TRBJ2-7,CSARVGRGLNERYF,TGCAGTGCTAGAGTCGGCAGGGGGCTGAACGAGCGGTACTTC
TRBV12-3/TRBV12-4,TRBD1,-,TRBJ2-5,CASSMRTGGPETQYF,TGTGCCAGCAGCATGAGGACAGGGGGCCCAGAGACCCAGTACTTC
TRBV5-1,TRBD1,-,TRBJ1-1,CASSLMGQGDTEAFF,TGCGCCAGCAGCTTGATGGGACAGGGAGACACTGAAGCTTTCTTT
TRBV5-1,TRBD1,few,TRBJ1-5,CASSATGGSNQPQHF,TGCGCCAGCAGCGCTACAGGGGGGAGCAATCAGCCCCAGCATTTT
TRBV11-3,TRBD2,-,TRBJ2-5,CASSLGLAGARETQYF,TGTGCCAGCAGCTTAGGGCTAGCGGGGGCCCGAGAGACCCAGTACTTC
TRBV7-8,-,few,TRBJ2-3,CASSPTPTSTDTQYF,TGTGCCAGCAGCCCGACACCTACTAGCACAGATACGCAGTATTTT
TRBV20-1,-,-,TRBJ1-4,CSATGGGAFVTNEKLFF,TGCAGTGCCACAGGAGGGGGGGCCTTTGTAACTAATGAAAAACTGTTTTTT
TRBV5-1,TRBD1,-,TRBJ1-1,CASSLEDRVVAFF,TGCGCCAGCAGCTTGGAAGACAGGGTCGTAGCTTTCTTT
TRBV21-1,-,-,TRBJ1-5,CASSISGQGGVSNQPQHF,TGTGCCAGCAGCATCTCCGGGCAGGGGGGGGTGAGCAATCAGCCCCAGCATTTT
TRBV27,-,-,TRBJ1-4,CASRTIKGGYEKLFF,TGTGCCAGCAGAACGATTAAGGGGGGGTATGAAAAACTGTTTTTT
TRBV11-3,-,-,TRBJ1-1,CASSPNRDGEAFF,TGTGCCAGCAGCCCGAACCGGGACGGGGAAGCTTTCTTT
TRBV5-5,-,few,TRBJ2-7,CASSLGGLNYEQYF,TGTGCCAGCAGCTTAGGAGGGCTGAACTACGAGCAGTACTTC
TRBV14,-,-,TRBJ2-6,CASSQGPRRSGANVLTF,TGTGCCAGCAGCCAAGGGCCCAGGCGCTCTGGGGCCAACGTCCTGACTTTC
TRBV4-2,-,-,TRBJ2-2,CASSQGPTNTGELFF,TGTGCCAGCAGCCAGGGGCCCACGAACACCGGGGAGCTGTTTTTT
TRBV29-1,TRBD1,-,TRBJ2-2,CSGGQANTGELFF,TGCAGCGGCGGACAGGCGAACACCGGGGAGCTGTTTTTT
TRBV5-1,TRBD1,-,TRBJ2-1,CASNLQGASDEQFF,TGCGCCAGCAACCTACAGGGGGCGAGCGATGAGCAGTTCTTC
TRBV7-9,-,-,TRBJ2-7,CASSLGQINEQYF,TGTGCCAGCAGCTTAGGGCAAATTAACGAGCAGTACTTC
TRBV25-1,-,-,TRBJ2-7,CAGSVSSGPGSYEQYF,TGTGCCGGCAGTGTATCTTCTGGGCCAGGGAGTTACGAGCAGTACTTC
TRBV7-9,-,many,TRBJ2-3,CASSPPDHQNTDTQYF,TGTGCCAGCAGCCCTCCGGACCATCAGAACACAGATACGCAGTATTTT
TRBV12-3/TRBV12-4,TRBD1,-,TRBJ1-4,CASSWDRVRQVEKLFF,TGTGCCAGCAGTTGGGACAGGGTTCGGCAAGTTGAAAAACTGTTTTTT
TRBV5-1,TRBD1,-,TRBJ2-7,CASSLQGSISYEQYF,TGCGCCAGCAGCTTACAGGGGTCAATCTCCTACGAGCAGTACTTC